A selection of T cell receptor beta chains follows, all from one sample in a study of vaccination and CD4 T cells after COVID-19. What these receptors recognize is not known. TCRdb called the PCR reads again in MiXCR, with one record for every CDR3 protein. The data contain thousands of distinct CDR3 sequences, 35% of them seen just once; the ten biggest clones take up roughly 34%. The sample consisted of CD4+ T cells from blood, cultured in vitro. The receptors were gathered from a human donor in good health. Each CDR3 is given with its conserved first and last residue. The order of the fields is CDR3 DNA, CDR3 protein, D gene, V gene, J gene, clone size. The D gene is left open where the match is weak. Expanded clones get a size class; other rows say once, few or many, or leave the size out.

TGCAGCGTTGTCAGTGGCCAGGGGGGCGAGCAGTACTTC	CSVVSGQGGEQYF	.	TRBV29-1	TRBJ2-7	.
TGCGCCAGCAGCCAAGATTACGGCGGGACGTGGAATGAGCAGTTCTTC	CASSQDYGGTWNEQFF	.	TRBV4-1	TRBJ2-1	.
TGTGCCAGCAGCTCGTCACACAGGGGGGAGACCCAGTACTTC	CASSSSHRGETQYF	TRBD1	TRBV7-2	TRBJ2-5	few
TGCAGTGCTAGAGATCCAGCTAGCGGGAGCTACGAGCAGTACTTC	CSARDPASGSYEQYF	TRBD2	TRBV20-1	TRBJ2-7	few
TGTGCTAGCGGAAGAAATACAGGGAACACCGGGGAGCTGTTTTTT	CASGRNTGNTGELFF	.	TRBV7-7	TRBJ2-2	.
TGTGCCAGCAGCTTAGTTTCACTAGCCGACGGGCAGTTCTTC	CASSLVSLADGQFF	.	TRBV7-2	TRBJ2-1	few
TGTGCCAGCAGCGTAACCGGGGGCGGAGAGACCCAGTACTTC	CASSVTGGGETQYF	.	TRBV7-2	TRBJ2-5	.
TGTGCCAGTAGTATCGGGGTTGGGGAGCAGTTCTTC	CASSIGVGEQFF	.	TRBV19	TRBJ2-1	.
TGTGCCAGCACGAATAACCGCCCCGGACACAATAGCAATCAGCCCCAGCATTTT	CASTNNRPGHNSNQPQHF	.	TRBV19	TRBJ1-5	.
TGCAGTGCTATGTTCCGGGACCCGACGAATGAGCAGTTCTTC	CSAMFRDPTNEQFF	.	TRBV20-1	TRBJ2-1	few
TGTGCCAGCAGTTTTAACAGGAGATCTTACGAGCAGTACTTC	CASSFNRRSYEQYF	.	TRBV27	TRBJ2-7	few
TGTGCTCTGCAGGGCACCGGGGAGCTGTTTTTT	CALQGTGELFF	.	TRBV28	TRBJ2-2	.
TGTGCCAGCAGTGCCGGGACAGGGGGCGATACGCAGTATTTT	CASSAGTGGDTQYF	TRBD1	TRBV6-4	TRBJ2-3	.
TGTGCCAGCAGCCCACCCAGCGGGGGACCCTACAATGAGCAGTTCTTC	CASSPPSGGPYNEQFF	TRBD2	TRBV6-1	TRBJ2-1	.
TGTGCCAGCACCTATCGGACAGCCCTAGAGCAGTTCTTC	CASTYRTALEQFF	.	TRBV6-2/TRBV6-3	TRBJ2-1	few
TGTGCCAGCAGCCTGTCCGGGGTGGGAGCGCGCTACGAGCAGTACTTC	CASSLSGVGARYEQYF	.	TRBV4-2	TRBJ2-7	.
TGTGCCGTAGCCGGGACAGGGAACGAGCAGTACTTC	CAVAGTGNEQYF	TRBD1	TRBV10-3	TRBJ2-7	.
TGTGCCAGCCCACCCTCGGGCAGACTGAGCAATCAGCCCCAGCATTTT	CASPPSGRLSNQPQHF	.	TRBV28	TRBJ1-5	few